The sequence of this T cell receptor (beta chain) was determined in a study of Ad26.COV2.S vaccination and SARS-CoV-2 variants. Assay used: immunoSEQ multiplex PCR; TCRdb lists only in-frame clones, some missing. This table holds 200,000 to 300,000 clones, over 75% found once. Treatment indicated: some 19 received Ad26.COV2.S at low or high dose, single or two shots; roughly five received placebo; per-sample allocation not given. Day 63 after the first vaccine or placebo injection was the time point for sampling. Sample: peripheral blood, taken in a trial of Ad26.COV2.S vaccine versus placebo. The TCR sequence derives from a person between 18 and 65 years old who received the Ad26.COV2.S COVID-19 vaccine or a placebo.

CDR3 amino acids: CASSLGSADGKAFF. The DNA for the CDR3 is TGTGCCAGCAGCTTAGGTTCCGCGGACGGGAAAGCTTTCTTT. The chain has TRBV7-9 and TRBJ1-1; D gene ambiguous. With 1 base removed from V and 9 bases from J, the gap between germline ends came to 15 bases. CDR1 SEHNR and CDR2 FQNEAQ come from the germline V gene (reference sequence). This CDR3 contains 14 residues.